This T cell receptor beta chain was retrieved from a study of PD-1 blockade in mismatch repair-deficient tumors. Study context: Patients had approximately 12 mismatch repair-deficient cancer types, all previously treated and progressing.

Every patient had mismatch repair deficiency by PCR or immunohistochemistry. V was clipped by 2 bases and J by 4 bases; unmatched bases: 13. Germline V gene lookup returns CDR1 SGHAT and CDR2 FQNNGV. This CDR3 contains 19 residues. Only in-frame clones appear in the TCRdb table, and some are missing; sequencing was by immunoSEQ multiplex PCR. The sample consists of approximately 25,000 clones, under 85% of them appearing once. The sequences come from peripheral blood, collected 12 weeks after starting pembrolizumab. The clonotype was recovered from an adult with mismatch repair-deficient cancer. The chain uses TRBV11-2 and TRBJ2-2; 10 nucleotides align to TRBD2. The CDR3 nucleotides read TGTGCCAGCAGCTTACTCACCGGATTAGCGGGAGGAGGCACCGGGGAGCTGTTTTTT. It is translated as CASSLLTGLAGGGTGELFF.